This TCR beta chain stems from a study of blood T cell repertoires in COVID-19. Study at large: Both acute and convalescent COVID-19 samples were obtained from the United States, Italy and Spain. Nucleic acid was either cDNA or gDNA, and it came from T cells, B-cell-depleted T cells, or PBMCs.

Generated by immunoSEQ multiplex PCR, the TCRdb table keeps only in-frame clones and is missing some. This sample has 180,000 or so clones, with 60% to 85% found just once. The germline gives CDR1 SGHRS, CDR2 YFSETQ. CDR3 length: 14 residues. The trim removed 1 base at V and 7 bases at J, leaving 8 bases unmatched. The TCR comes from a woman aged 50 to 60 with active or convalescent COVID-19. Material for sequencing was peripheral blood. V usage is TRBV5-1 and J usage is TRBJ2-7; 7 bases map to TRBD1. CDR3 DNA sequence: TGCGCCAGCAGCTTGTGGGACAGTGTTCTTGAGCAGTACTTC. This encodes CASSLWDSVLEQYF.